This TCR beta chain was profiled in a study of CD8+ T cells in alopecia areata. Study results and limitations: Higher clonality than in normal scalp was seen in lesional scalp, especially alopecia totalis/universalis.

Notes on this clone: Its antigen remains unknown.

Germline CDR1 reads SGDLS; CDR2 reads YYNGEE. Trimming left V 3 bases short and J 5 bases short, with 17 bases between. The CDR3 spans 15 residues. RNA was isolated and reverse transcribed to cDNA, the sequencing template. The data were produced by immunoSEQ multiplex PCR, yet TCRdb's version contains in-frame clones alone and is incomplete. The sample has 80,000 to 95,000 clones, 44% seen once; the top ten hold 18%. Treatment of the sample: oral pan-JAK inhibitor, 5-10 mg twice daily. The receptor's source is a human donor with alopecia areata. This sequence joins TRBV9 and TRBJ1-1; tentative D call: TRBD1 (6 bases). The starting material was CD8+ T cells sorted from blood, obtained at week 24, from a patient treated with tofacitinib. The CDR3 protein is CASSEGVVVKTEAFF. The CDR3, as DNA: TGTGCCAGCAGCGAGGGGGTGGTCGTTAAGACTGAAGCTTTCTTT.